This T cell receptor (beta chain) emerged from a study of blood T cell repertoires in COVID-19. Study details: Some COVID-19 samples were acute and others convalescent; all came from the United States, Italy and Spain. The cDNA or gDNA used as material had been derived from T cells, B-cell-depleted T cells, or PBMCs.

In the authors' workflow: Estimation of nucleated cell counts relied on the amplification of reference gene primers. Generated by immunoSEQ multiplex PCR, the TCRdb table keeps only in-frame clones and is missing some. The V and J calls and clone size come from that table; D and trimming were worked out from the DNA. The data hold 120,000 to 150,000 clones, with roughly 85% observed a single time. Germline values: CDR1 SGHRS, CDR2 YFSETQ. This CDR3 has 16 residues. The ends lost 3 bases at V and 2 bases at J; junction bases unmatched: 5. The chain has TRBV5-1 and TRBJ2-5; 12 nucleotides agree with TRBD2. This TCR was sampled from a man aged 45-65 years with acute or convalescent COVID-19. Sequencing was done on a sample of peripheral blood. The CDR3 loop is CASSYLAGGPQETQYF. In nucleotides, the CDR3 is TGCGCCAGCAGCTACCTAGCGGGAGGGCCTCAAGAGACCCAGTACTTC. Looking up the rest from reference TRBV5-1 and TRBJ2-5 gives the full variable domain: KAGVTQTPRYLIKTRGQQVTLSCSPISGHRSVSWYQQTPGQGLQFLFEYFSETQRNKGNFPGRFSGRQFSNSRSEMNVSTLELGDSALYLCASSYLAGGPQETQYFGPGTRLLVL.